This entry lists 5 T cell receptor beta chains sequenced from one sample in a study of beta chain features in type 1 diabetes. As every portion of the isolated RNA was reverse transcribed, the sequencing read expressed TCRB transcripts. Sequencing was performed with immunoSEQ multiplex PCR; in TCRdb, only in-frame clones are kept and a portion is missing. Of about 700,000 clones in the sample, roughly 13% were seen once. Findings and limits, study-wide: Among all four CD4+ subsets, Type 1 diabetes patients had TCRB CDR3s that were moderately but significantly shorter.

No antigen has been assigned to these receptors. What was sequenced was naive CD4+ T cells from blood. The receptors were sampled from a man between 18 and 29 years old with type 1 diabetes.

The V and J genes are TRBV6-5 and TRBJ1-2, with 8 positions matching TRBD1. CDR1 MNHEY and CDR2 SVGAGI come from the germline V gene. The CDR3 sequence is 14 residues long. The V gene end was trimmed by 6 bases and the J gene end by 3 bases; junction bases not matched to a gene: 6. Written as DNA, the CDR3 is TGTGCCAGCAGCCGCAGGGGGCCGGACTATGGCTACACCTTC. Protein: CASSRRGPDYGYTF.

The sample holds a few counts of this clone. The chain joins TRBV5-4 to TRBJ2-7, with 9 bases lining up with TRBD1. The CDR3 totals 14 residues. Germline loops: CDR1 SGHNT, CDR2 YYREEE (reference sequence). Trimming at V came to 5 bases and at J to 3 bases, leaving 6 bases not matched to a gene. In DNA form, the CDR3 reads TGTGCCAGCAGTCAGCCGGGACAGGGCTACGAGCAGTACTTC. This translates into CASSQPGQGYEQYF.

This clone was seen just once. This chain joins TRBV6-6 and TRBJ2-3; perhaps TRBD1 as D (6 bases). The V end was cut by 5 bases, the J end by 2 bases, with 14 bases between. The CDR3 sequence is 15 residues long. Germline values: CDR1 MNHNY, CDR2 SVGAGI (reference sequence). CDR3 sequence (DNA): TGTGCCAGCAGTGATCGGACAGCCTTCACAGATACGCAGTATTTT. This translates into CASSDRTAFTDTQYF.

The chain couples TRBV25-1 to TRBJ1-2, with 9 bases identical to TRBD1. This CDR3 contains 14 residues. V trimming: 0 bases; J trimming: 8 bases; junction bases outside the gene matches: 4. CDR1 MGHDK and CDR2 SYGVNS come from the germline V gene. CDR3 sequence (DNA): TGTGCCAGCAGTGAATACAGGACAGGGGCGGGCTACACCTTC. Translation: CASSEYRTGAGYTF.

This rearrangement joins TRBV6-5 to TRBJ1-1; D is undetermined. Deletions cut 4 bases from V and 9 bases from J, with 15 bases between. Germline CDR1 MNHEY, CDR2 SVGAGI. CDR3 length equals 13 residues. CDR3: CASSSTTQTKAFF. The CDR3 coding sequence is TGTGCCAGCAGTTCCACGACCCAGACAAAAGCTTTCTTT.